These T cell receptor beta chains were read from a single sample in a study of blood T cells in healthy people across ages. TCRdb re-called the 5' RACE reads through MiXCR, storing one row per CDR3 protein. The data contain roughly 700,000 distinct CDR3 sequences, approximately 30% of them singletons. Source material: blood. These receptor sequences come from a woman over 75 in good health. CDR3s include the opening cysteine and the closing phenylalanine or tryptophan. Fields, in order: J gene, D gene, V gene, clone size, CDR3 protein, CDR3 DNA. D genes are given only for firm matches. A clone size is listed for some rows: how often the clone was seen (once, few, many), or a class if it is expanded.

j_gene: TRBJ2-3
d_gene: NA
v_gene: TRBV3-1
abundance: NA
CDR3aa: CASSQDLAGVEIRSIF
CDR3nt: NA

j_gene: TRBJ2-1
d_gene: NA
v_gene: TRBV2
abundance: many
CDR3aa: CASSETGMVPNEQFF
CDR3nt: TGTGCCAGCAGCGAAACAGGGATGGTCCCCAATGAGCAGTTCTTC

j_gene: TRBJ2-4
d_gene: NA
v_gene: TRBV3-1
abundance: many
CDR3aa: CASSQGQVTKNIQYF
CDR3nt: TGTGCCAGCAGCCAAGGACAGGTCACAAAAAACATTCAGTACTTC

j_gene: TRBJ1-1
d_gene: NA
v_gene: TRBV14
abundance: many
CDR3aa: CASSQGMQNTEAFF
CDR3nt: TGTGCCAGCAGCCAAGGCATGCAGAACACTGAAGCTTTCTTT

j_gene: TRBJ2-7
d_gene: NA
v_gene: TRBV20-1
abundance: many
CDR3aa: CSARDDEGEQYF
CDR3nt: TGCAGTGCCCGGGACGACGAGGGTGAGCAGTACTTC

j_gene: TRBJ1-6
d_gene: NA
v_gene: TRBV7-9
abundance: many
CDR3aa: CASSLQVVDNSPLHF
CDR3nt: TGTGCCAGCAGCTTACAGGTGGTAGATAATTCACCCCTCCACTTT

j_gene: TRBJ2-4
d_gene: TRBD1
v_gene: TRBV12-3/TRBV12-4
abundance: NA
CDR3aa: CASSSNDRGRYF
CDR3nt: TGTGCCAGCAGTTCGAACGACAGGGGGAGGTACTTC

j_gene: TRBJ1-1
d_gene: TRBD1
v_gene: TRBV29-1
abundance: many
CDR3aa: CSARGTGTEAFF
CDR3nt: TGCAGCGCTAGAGGGACAGGGACCGAAGCTTTCTTT

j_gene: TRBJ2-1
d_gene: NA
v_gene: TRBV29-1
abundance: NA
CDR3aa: CSVGRFNYNEQFF
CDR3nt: TGCAGCGTTGGCCGGTTTAACTACAATGAGCAGTTCTTC

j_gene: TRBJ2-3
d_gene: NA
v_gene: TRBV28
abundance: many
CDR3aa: CASSTQGGYTQYF
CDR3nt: TGTGCCAGCAGTACCCAGGGGGGATATACGCAGTATTTT

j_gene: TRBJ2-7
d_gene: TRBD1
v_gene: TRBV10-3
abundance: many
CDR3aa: CAISGQGQGREQYF
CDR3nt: TGTGCCATCAGTGGACAAGGACAGGGTAGGGAGCAGTACTTC

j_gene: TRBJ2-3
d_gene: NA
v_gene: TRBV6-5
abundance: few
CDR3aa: CASSFHRASSSTDTQYF
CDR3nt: TGTGCCAGCAGTTTTCACAGGGCGTCTTCTAGCACAGATACGCAGTATTTT

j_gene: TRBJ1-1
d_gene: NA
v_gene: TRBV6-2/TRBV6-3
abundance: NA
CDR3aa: CASSWHTEAFF
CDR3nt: TGTGCCAGCAGTTGGCACACTGAAGCTTTCTTT

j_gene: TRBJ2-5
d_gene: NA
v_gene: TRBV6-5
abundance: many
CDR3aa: CASMTGTEETQYF
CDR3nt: TGTGCCAGCATGACCGGAACCGAAGAGACCCAGTACTTC

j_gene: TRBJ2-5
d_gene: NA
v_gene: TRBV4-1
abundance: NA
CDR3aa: CASSQEVGRLQETQYF
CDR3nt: TGCGCCAGCAGCCAAGAGGTTGGCAGACTCCAAGAGACCCAGTACTTC

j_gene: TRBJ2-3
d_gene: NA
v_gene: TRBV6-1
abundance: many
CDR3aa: CASSVEGGTDTQYF
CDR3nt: TGTGCCAGCAGTGTAGAGGGGGGAACGGATACGCAGTATTTT

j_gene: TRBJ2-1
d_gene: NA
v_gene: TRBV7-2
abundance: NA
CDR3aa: CASSLGSGGVYEQFF
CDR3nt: TGTGCCAGCAGCTTAGGGTCAGGGGGGGTGTATGAGCAGTTCTTC

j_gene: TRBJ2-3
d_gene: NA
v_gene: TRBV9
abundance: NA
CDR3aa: CARSESSRTDTQYF
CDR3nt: TGTGCCAGGAGCGAATCATCTAGAACAGATACGCAGTATTTT

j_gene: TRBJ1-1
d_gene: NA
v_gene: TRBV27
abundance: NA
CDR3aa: CASSPQITGNAEAFF
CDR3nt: TGTGCCAGCAGTCCACAAATAACAGGGAACGCTGAAGCTTTCTTT

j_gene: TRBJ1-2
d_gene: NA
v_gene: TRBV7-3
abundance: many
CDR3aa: CASSPSRSNYGYTF
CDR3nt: TGTGCCAGCAGCCCGAGTCGATCTAACTATGGCTACACCTTC

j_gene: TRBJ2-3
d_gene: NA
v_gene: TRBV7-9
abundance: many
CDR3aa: CASSDSLRSTDTQYF
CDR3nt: TGTGCCAGCAGCGACAGTTTACGAAGCACAGATACGCAGTATTTT

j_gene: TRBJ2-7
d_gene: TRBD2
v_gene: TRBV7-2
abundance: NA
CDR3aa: CASSMELAGPYEQYF
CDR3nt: TGTGCCAGCAGCATGGAGTTAGCGGGACCCTACGAGCAGTACTTC

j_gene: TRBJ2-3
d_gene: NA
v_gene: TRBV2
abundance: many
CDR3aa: CASSSVGGSRTDTQYF
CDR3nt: TGTGCCAGCAGTTCAGTGGGGGGTTCTCGCACAGATACGCAGTATTTT

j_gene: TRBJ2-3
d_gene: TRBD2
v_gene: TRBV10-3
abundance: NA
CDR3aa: CAISSPGLAGAPYTQYF
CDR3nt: TGTGCCATCAGTAGCCCTGGACTAGCGGGGGCCCCCTATACGCAGTATTTT

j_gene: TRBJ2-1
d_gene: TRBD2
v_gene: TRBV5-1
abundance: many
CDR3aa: CASGGGADYNEQFF
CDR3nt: TGCGCCAGTGGCGGGGGGGCCGACTACAATGAGCAGTTCTTC

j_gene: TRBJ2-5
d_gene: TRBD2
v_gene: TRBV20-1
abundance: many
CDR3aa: CSASGVAGGLQETQYF
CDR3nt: TGCAGTGCTAGCGGGGTAGCGGGGGGTTTACAAGAGACCCAGTACTTC

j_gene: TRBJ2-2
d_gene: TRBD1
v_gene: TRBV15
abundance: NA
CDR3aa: CATSREIDRANTGELFF
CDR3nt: TGTGCCACCAGCAGAGAGATTGACAGGGCGAACACCGGGGAGCTGTTTTTT